This T cell receptor (beta chain) was recovered during a study of sequential checkpoint blockade in melanoma. The overall study: Both treatment sequences were followed by maintenance nivolumab.

Here immunoSEQ multiplex PCR was the method, and the copy in TCRdb shows in-frame clones only, minus some. The data show around 10,000 clones, 73% seen once. Sample treatment: randomized to nivolumab then ipilimumab (arm A) or the reverse (arm B). The V and J ends lost 7 bases and 8 bases, in that order; junction bases with no gene match: 9. The CDR3 consists of 14 residues. Germline values: CDR1 SGDLS, CDR2 YYNGEE. The J gene is TRBJ2-1, the V gene TRBV9; 10 nucleotides align to TRBD2. The sequenced sample was CD8+ T cells sorted from blood (inferred from file names), obtained from a patient given nivolumab and ipilimumab in sequence. This receptor was obtained from a human donor with melanoma. This CDR3 is CASGGGTSVHEQFF. The CDR3 DNA sequence: TGTGCCAGCGGGGGGGGGACTAGCGTTCATGAGCAGTTCTTC.